The clone carrying this TCR beta chain was counted ten times or more. Its target is not known. The library came from three nested PCR rounds adapted from ARM-PCR protocols. TCRdb called the multiplex PCR reads again in MiXCR, with one record for every CDR3 protein. Of 90,000 to 100,000 distinct CDR3 sequences listed, 80% are singletons. This sample is part of a study of tumor and adjacent non-tumor tissue in lung cancer. RNA was extracted from bulk tissue without any cell sorting. Distant lung tissue was collected more than 3 cm away from the tumor edge. Overall study findings and caveats: Significantly higher TCR diversity was found in tumor than normal lung.

Sequencing was done on a sample of distant non-tumor lung tissue. The clonotype comes from a man aged 60 to 75 with small cell lung cancer.

CDR3: CSVGTDGYTF. The CDR3 coding sequence is TGCAGCGTGGGGACAGATGGCTACACCTTC. The chain carries TRBV29-1 and TRBJ1-2; 7 bases are a match to TRBD1. The CDR3 sequence is 10 residues long. CDR1 and CDR2 (germline): SQVTM, ANQGSEA. V gave up 6 bases and J gave up 6 bases; unmatched junction bases: 1. Full variable domain (missing parts from reference TRBV29-1 and TRBJ1-2): SAVISQKPSRDICQRGTSLTIQCQVDSQVTMMFWYRQQPGQSLTLIATANQGSEATYESGFVIDKFPISRPNLTFSTLTVSNMSPEDSSIYLCSVGTDGYTFGSGTRLTVV.